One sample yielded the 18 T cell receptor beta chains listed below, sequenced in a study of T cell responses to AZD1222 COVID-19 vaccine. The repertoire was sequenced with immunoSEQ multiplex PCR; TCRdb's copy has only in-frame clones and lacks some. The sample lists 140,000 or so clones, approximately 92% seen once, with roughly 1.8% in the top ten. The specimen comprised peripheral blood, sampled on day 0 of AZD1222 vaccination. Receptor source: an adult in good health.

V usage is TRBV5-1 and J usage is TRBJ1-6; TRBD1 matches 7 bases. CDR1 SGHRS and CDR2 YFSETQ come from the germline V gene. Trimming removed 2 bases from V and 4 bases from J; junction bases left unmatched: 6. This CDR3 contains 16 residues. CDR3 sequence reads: CASSFTGTAYNSPLHF. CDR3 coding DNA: TGCGCCAGCAGCTTCACCGGGACAGCATATAATTCACCCCTCCACTTT. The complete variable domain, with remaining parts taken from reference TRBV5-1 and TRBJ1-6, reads KAGVTQTPRYLIKTRGQQVTLSCSPISGHRSVSWYQQTPGQGLQFLFEYFSETQRNKGNFPGRFSGRQFSNSRSEMNVSTLELGDSALYLCASSFTGTAYNSPLHFGNGTRLTVT.

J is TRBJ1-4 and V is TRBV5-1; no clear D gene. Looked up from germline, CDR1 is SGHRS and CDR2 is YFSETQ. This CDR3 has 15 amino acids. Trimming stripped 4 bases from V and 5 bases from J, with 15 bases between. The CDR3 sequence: CASSPSPSGNEKLFF. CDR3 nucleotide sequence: TGCGCCAGCAGCCCCTCCCCGAGCGGCAATGAAAAACTGTTTTTT.

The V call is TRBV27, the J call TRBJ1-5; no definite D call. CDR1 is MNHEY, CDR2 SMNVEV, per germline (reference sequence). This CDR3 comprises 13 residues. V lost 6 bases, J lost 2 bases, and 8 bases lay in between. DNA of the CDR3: TGTGCCAGCAGGCGGGCGGGCAATCAGCCCCAGCATTTT. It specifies CASRRAGNQPQHF.

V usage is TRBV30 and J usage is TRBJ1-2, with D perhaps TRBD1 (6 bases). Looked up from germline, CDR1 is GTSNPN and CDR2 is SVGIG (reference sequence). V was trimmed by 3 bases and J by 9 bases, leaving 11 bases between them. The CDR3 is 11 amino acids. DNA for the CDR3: TGTGCCTGGAGGGCGGGGGCTAGCTACACCTTC. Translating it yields CAWRAGASYTF.

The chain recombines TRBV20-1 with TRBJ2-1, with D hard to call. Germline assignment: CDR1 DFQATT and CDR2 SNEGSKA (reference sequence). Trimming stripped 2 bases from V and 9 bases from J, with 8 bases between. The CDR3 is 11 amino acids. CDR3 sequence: CSARREREQFF. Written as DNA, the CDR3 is TGCAGTGCTAGAAGAGAGCGTGAGCAGTTCTTC.

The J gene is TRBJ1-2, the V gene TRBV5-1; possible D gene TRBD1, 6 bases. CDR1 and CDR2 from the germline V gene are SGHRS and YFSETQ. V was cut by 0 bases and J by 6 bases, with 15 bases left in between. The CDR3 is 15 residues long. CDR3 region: CASSLVWQGKDGYTF. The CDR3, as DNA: TGCGCCAGCAGCTTGGTTTGGCAGGGGAAGGATGGCTACACCTTC.

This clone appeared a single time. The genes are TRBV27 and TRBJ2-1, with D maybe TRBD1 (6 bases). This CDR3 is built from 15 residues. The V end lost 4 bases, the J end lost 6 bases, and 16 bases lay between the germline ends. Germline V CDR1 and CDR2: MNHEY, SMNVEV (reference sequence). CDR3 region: CASSWGRNYANEQFF. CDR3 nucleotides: TGTGCCAGCAGTTGGGGGCGGAACTACGCCAATGAGCAGTTCTTC.

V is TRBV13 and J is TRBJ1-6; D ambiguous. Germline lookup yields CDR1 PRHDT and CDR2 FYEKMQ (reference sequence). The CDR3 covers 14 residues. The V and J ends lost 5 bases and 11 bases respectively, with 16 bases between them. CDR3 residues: CASSRRGLRPPLHF. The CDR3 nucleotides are TGTGCCAGCAGCCGACGCGGTCTGAGACCACCCCTCCACTTT.

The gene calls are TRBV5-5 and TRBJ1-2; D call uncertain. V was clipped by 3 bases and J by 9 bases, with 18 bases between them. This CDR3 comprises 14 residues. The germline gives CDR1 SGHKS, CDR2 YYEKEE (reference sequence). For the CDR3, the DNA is TGTGCCAGCAGCTGGTTAGCAGGACGCTTCAGCTACACCTTC. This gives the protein CASSWLAGRFSYTF.

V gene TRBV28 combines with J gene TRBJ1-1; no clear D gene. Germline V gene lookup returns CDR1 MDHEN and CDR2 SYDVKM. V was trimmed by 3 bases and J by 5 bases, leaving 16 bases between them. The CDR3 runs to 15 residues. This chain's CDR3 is CASSLGGFRPTEAFF. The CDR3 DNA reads TGTGCCAGCAGTTTGGGCGGGTTTCGGCCGACTGAAGCTTTCTTT.

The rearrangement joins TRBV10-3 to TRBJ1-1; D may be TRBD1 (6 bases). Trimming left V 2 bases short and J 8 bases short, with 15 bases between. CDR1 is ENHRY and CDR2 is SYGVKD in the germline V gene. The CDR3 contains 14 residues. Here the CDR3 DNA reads TGTGCCATCAGTGAGGACAGGCCTAGAACCGAAGCTTTCTTT. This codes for CAISEDRPRTEAFF.

CDR3 coding DNA: TGTGCCAGCACCCCGGCCGGGGCCCCTCCAGATACGCAGTATTTT. The encoded protein is CASTPAGAPPDTQYF. The chain has TRBV6-5 and TRBJ2-3; TRBD1 or TRBD2 may be the D gene (5 bases each). V was clipped by 7 bases and J by 4 bases, with 18 bases between them. The V gene's germline CDR1 is MNHEY and CDR2 SVGAGI. This CDR3 has 15 amino acids.

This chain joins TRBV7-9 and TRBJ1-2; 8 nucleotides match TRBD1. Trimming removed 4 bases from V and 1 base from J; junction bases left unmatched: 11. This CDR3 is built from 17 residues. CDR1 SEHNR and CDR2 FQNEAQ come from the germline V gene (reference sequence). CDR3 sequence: CASSSRVRTGFNYGYTF. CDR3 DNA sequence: TGTGCCAGCAGCTCACGGGTGCGGACAGGGTTTAACTATGGCTACACCTTC.

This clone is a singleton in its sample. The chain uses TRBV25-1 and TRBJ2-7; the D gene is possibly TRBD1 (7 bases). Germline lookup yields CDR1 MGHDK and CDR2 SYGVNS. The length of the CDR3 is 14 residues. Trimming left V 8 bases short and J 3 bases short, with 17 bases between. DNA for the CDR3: TGTGCCAGCTCGGCGTCAGGGGGGCGCTACGAGCAGTACTTC. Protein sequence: CASSASGGRYEQYF.

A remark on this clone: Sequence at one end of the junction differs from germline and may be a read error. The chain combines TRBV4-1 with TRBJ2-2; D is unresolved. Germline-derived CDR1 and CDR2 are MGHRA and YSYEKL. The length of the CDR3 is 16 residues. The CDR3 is CASSPTGSLNSGELFF. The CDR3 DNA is TGCGCCAGCAGTCCGACGGGCAGCCTGAACTCCGGGGAGCTGTTTTTT.

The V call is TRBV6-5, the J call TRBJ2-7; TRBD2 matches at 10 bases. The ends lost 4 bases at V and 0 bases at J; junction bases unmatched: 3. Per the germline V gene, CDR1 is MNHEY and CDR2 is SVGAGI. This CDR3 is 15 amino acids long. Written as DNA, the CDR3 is TGTGCCAGCAGTTTAGCGGGAGGTGACTCCTACGAGCAGTACTTC. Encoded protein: CASSLAGGDSYEQYF.

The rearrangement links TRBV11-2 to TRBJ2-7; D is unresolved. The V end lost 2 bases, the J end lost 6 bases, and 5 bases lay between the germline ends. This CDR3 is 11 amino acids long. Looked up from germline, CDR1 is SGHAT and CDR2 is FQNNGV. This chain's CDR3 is CASSLKGEQYF. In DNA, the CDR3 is TGTGCCAGCAGCTTAAAGGGCGAGCAGTACTTC.

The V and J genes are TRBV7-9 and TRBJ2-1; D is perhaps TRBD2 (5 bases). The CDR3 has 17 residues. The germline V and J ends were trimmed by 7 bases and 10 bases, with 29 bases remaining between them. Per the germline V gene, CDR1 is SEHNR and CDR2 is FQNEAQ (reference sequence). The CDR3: CASTPLGRGSSEKEQFF. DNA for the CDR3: TGTGCCAGCACCCCACTGGGTCGGGGTTCCTCCGAGAAGGAGCAGTTCTTC.